The following is a T cell receptor (beta chain) sequence with its context. This record comes from a study of blood T cell repertoires in COVID-19. Sequencing used immunoSEQ multiplex PCR; TCRdb keeps in-frame clones, though not all of them. This table holds roughly 40,000 clones, 90% found once. The length of the CDR3 is 16 residues. Germline V gives CDR1 LNHDA, CDR2 SQIVND (reference sequence). V lost 0 bases to trimming and J lost 0 bases, with 11 bases between them. The sample comprised peripheral blood. The origin of this receptor is a human donor in a cohort sampled during active COVID-19. The chain links TRBV19 to TRBJ1-2; D unclear. The CDR3 DNA reads TGTGCCAGTAGTATAGATATTTTGGCCACTAACTATGGCTACACCTTC. It translates to CASSIDILATNYGYTF.